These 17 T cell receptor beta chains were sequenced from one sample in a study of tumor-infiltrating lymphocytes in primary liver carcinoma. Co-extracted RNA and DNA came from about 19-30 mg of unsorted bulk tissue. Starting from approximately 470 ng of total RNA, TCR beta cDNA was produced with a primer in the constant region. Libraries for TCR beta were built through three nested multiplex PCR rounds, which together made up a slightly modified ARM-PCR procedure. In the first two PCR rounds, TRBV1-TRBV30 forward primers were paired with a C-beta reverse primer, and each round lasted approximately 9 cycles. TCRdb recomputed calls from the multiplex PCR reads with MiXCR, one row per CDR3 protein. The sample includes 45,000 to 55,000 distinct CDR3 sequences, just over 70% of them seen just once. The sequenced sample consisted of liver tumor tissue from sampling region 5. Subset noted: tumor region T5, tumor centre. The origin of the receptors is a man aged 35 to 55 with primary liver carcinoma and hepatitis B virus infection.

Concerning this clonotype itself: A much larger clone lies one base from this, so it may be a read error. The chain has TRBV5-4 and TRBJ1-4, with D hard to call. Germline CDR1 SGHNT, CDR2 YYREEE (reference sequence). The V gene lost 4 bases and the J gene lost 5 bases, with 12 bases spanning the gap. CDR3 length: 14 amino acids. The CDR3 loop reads CASSPPPGNEKLFF. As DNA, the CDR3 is TGTGCCAGCAGCCCTCCTCCGGGGAATGAAAAACTGTTTTTT. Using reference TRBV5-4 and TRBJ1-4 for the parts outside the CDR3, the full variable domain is ETGVTQSPTHLIKTRGQQVTLRCSSQSGHNTVSWYQQALGQGPQFIFQYYREEENGRGNFPPRFSGLQFPNYSSELNVNALELDDSALYLCASSPPPGNEKLFFGSGTQLSVL.

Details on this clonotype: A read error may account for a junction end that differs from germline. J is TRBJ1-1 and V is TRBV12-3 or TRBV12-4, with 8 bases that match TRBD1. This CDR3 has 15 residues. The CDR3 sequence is CANSPRDRRKTEAFF. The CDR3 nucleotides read TGTGCCAACAGTCCCCGGGACAGGAGGAAGACTGAAGCTTTCTTT.

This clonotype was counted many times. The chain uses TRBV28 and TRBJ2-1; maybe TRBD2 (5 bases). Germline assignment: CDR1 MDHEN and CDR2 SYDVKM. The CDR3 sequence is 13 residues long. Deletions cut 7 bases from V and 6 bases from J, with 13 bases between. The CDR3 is CASMPSGSNEQFF. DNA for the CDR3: TGTGCCAGCATGCCAAGCGGAAGCAATGAGCAGTTCTTC.

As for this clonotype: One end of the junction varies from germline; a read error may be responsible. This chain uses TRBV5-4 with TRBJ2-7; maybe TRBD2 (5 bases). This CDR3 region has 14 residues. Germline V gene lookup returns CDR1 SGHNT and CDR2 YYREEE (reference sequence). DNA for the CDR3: TGTGCCCGCAGCTTGTCTGGGAGATCCTACGAGCAGTACTTC. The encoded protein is CARSLSGRSYEQYF.

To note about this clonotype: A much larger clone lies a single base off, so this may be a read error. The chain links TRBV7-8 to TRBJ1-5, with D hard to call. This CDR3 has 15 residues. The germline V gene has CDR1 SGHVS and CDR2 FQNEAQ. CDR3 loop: CAGSDGSEDSQPQHF. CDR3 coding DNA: TGTGCCGGCAGCGACGGGTCCGAGGATAGTCAGCCCCAGCATTTT.

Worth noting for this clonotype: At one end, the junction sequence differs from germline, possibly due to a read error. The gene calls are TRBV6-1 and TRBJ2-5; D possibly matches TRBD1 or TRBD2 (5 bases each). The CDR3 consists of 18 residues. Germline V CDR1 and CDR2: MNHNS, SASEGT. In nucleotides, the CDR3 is TGTGCCAACAGTGAAGAATTGGGGCAAGCCACCGGGAAGGAGACCCAGTACTTC. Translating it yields CANSEELGQATGKETQYF.

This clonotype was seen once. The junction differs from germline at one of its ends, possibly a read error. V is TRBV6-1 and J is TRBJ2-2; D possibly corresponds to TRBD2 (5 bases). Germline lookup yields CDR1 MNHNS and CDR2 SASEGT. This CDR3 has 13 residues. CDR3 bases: TGCGCCAGCGGTGAACACGGAGCAGGGGAGCTGTTTTTT. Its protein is CASGEHGAGELFF.

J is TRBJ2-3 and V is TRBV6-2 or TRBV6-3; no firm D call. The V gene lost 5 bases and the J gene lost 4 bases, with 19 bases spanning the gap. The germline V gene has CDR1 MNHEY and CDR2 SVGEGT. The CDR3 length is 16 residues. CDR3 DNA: TGTGCCAGCAGTCCTTCCTCGACCACCCTCTCAGATACGCAGTATTTT. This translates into CASSPSSTTLSDTQYF.

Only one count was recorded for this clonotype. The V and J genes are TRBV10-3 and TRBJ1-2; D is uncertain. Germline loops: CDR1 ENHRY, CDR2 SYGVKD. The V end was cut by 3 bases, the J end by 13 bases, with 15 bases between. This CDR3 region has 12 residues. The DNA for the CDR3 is TGTGCCATCAGTGATGATTACTATGACTGCACCTTC. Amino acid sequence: CAISDDYYDCTF.

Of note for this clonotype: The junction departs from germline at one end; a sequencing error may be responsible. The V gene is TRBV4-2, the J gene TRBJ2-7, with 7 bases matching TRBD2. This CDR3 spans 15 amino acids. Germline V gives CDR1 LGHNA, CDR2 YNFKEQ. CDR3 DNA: TGTGCCAGCAGCGTTCAGCGGGACGGGAGATATGAGCACTACTTC. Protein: CASSVQRDGRYEHYF.

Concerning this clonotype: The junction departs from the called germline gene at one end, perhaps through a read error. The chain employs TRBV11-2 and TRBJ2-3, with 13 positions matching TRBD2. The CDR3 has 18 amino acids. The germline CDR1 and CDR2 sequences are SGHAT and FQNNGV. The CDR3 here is CASSLTTSGRAGRDMQYF. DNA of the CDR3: TGTGCCAGTAGCTTAACTACTAGCGGGAGGGCGGGGCGAGACATGCAGTATTTT.

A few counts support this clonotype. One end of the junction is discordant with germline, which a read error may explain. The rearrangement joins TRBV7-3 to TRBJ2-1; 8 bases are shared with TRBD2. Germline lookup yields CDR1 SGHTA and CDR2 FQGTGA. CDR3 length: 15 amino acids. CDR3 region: CASSLLAGSYNEQLF. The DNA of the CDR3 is TGTGCCAGCAGCTTACTAGCGGGCTCCTACAATGAGCAGCTCTTC.

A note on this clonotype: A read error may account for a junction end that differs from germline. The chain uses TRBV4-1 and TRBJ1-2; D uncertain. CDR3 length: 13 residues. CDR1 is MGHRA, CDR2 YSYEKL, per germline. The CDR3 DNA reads TGCGCCAGCAGCCAAGTAATTAACAATGGCTACACCTTC. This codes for CASSQVINNGYTF.

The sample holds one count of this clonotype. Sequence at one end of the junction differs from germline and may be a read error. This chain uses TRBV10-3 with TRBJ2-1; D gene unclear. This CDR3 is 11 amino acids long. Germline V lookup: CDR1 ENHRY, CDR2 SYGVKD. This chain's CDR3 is CVIQGTDGQFF. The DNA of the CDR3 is TGTGTCATCCAAGGTACCGATGGGCAGTTCTTC.

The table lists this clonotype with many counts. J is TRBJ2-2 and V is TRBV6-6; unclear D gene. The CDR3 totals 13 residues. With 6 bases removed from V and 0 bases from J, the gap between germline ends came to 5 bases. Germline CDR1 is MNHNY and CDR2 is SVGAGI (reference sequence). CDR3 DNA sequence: TGTGCCAGCAGAGACTCGAACACCGGGGAGCTGTTTTTT. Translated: CASRDSNTGELFF.

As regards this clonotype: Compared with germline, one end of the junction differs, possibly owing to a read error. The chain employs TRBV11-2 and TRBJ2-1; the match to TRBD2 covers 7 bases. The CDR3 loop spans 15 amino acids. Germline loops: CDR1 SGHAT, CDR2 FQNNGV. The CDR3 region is CAISLGGSSYDEQFF. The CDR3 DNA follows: TGTGCCATCAGCTTAGGCGGGAGCTCCTACGACGAGCAGTTCTTC.

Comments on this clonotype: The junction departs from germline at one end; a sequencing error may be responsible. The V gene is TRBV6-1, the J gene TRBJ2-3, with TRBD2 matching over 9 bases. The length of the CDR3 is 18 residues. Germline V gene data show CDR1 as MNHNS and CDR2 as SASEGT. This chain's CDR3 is CASSEPTSGPYSTDTQYF. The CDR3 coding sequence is TGCGCCAGCAGTGAACCAACTAGCGGGCCGTATAGCACAGATACACAGTATTTT.